This T cell receptor beta chain was recorded in a study of blood T cell repertoires in COVID-19. The overall study: Italy, Spain and the United States were the sources of the convalescent and acute COVID-19 samples.

Germline values: CDR1 MDHEN, CDR2 SYDVKM. This CDR3 has 14 residues. V was clipped by 5 bases and J by 4 bases, with 12 bases between them. In the study's own analysis: From reference gene primer amplification, estimates of nucleated cell counts were derived. TCRdb's table, derived via immunoSEQ multiplex PCR, lists solely in-frame clones and lacks some. V and J calls and clone size are given by that table; D and trimming were obtained from the DNA. The sample includes approximately 300,000 clones, approximately 85% of them seen just once. Two negative PCRs, clearance, or symptom resolution had been documented for recovered Cohort 3 donors.

The rearrangement joins TRBV28 to TRBJ1-3, with a possible D match to TRBD1 (5 bases). The TCR was taken from a woman in her 30s who had recovered from COVID-19. The sequencing input was PBMCs or T cells enriched from blood (not recorded which). The CDR3 DNA reads TGTGCCAGCAGTGACAGTATACAAGGAAACACCATATATTTT. It is translated as CASSDSIQGNTIYF.